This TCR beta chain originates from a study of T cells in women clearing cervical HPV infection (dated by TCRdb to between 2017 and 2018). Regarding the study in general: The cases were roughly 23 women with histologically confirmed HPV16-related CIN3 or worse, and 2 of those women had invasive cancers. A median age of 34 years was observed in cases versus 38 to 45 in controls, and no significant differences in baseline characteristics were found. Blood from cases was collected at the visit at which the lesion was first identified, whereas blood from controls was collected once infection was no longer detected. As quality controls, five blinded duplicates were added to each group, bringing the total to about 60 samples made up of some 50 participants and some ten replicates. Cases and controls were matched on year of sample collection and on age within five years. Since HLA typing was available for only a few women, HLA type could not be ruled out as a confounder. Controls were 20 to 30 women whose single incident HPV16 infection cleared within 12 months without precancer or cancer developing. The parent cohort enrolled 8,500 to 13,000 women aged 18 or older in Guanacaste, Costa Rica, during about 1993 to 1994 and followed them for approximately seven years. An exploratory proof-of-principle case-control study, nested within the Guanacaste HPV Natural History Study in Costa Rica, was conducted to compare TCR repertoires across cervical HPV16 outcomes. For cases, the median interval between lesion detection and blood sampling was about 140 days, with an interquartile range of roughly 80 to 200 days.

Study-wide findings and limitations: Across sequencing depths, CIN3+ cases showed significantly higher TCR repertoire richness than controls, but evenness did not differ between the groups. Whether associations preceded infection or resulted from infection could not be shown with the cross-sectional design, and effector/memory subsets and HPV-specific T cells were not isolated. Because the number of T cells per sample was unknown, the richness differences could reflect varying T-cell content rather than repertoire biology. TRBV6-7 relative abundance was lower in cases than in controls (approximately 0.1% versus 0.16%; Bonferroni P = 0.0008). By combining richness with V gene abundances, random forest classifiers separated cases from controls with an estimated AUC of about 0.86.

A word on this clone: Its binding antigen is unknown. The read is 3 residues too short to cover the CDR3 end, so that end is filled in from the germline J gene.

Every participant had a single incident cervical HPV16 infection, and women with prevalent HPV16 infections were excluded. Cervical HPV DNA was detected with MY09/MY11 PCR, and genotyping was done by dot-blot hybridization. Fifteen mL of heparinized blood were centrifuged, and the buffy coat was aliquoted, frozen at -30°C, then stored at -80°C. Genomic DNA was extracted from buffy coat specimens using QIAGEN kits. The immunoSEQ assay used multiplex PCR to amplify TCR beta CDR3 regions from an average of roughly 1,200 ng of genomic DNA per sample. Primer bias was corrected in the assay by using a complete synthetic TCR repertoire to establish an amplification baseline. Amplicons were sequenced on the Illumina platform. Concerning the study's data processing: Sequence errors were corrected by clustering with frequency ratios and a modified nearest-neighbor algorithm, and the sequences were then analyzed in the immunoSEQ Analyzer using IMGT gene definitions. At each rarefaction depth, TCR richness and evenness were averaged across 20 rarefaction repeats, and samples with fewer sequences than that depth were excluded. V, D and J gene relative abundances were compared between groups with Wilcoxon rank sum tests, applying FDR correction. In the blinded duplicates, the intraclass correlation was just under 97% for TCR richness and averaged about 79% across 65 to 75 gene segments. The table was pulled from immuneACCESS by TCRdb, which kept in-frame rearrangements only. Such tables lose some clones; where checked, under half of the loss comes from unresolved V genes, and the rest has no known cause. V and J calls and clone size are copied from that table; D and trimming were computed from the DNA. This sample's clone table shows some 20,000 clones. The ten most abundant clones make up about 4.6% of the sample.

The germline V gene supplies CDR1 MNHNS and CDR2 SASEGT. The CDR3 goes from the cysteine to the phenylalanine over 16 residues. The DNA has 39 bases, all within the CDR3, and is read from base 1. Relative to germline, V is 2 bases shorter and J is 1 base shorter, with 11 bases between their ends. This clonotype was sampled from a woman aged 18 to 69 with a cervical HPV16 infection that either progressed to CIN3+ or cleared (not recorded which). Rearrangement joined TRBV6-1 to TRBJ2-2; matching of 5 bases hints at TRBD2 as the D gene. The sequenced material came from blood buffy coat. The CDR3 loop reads CASSESRRVNTGELFF. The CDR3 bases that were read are TGTGCCAGCAGTGAATCACGGCGGGTGAACACCGGGGAG.